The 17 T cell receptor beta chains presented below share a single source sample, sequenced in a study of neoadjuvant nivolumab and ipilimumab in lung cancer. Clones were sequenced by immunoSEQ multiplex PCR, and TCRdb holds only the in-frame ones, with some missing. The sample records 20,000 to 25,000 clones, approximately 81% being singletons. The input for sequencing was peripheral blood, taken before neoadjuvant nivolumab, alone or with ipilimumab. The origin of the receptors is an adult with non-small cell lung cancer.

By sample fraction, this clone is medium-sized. CDR3 sequence reads: CASSQGGPRPNEQFF. In DNA form, the CDR3 reads TGTGCCAGCAGCCAAGGCGGCCCCCGGCCCAATGAGCAGTTCTTC. The chain uses TRBV14 and TRBJ2-1; D gene ambiguous. The CDR3 is made up of 15 amino acids. The V gene lost 1 base and the J gene lost 6 bases, with 13 bases spanning the gap. Germline V gene lookup returns CDR1 SGHDN and CDR2 FVKESK.

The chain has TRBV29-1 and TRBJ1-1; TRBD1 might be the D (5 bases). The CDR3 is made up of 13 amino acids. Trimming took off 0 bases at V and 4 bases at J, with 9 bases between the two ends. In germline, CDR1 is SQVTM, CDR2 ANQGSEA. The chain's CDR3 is CSVEENRGTEAFF. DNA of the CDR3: TGCAGCGTTGAAGAGAATAGGGGCACTGAAGCTTTCTTT.

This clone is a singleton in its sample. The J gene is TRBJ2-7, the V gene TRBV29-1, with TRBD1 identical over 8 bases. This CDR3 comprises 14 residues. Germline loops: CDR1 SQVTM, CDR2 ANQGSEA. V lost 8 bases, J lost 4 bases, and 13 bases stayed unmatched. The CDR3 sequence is CSFKGQGGLYEQYF. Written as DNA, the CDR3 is TGCAGCTTTAAAGGACAGGGAGGCTTGTACGAGCAGTACTTC.

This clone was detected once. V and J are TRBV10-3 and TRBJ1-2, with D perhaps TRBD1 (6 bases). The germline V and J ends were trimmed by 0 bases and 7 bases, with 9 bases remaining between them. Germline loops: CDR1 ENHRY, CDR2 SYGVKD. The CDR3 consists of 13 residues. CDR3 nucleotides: TGTGCCATCAGTGAGTCACAGGGCGCTGGCTACACCTTC. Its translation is CAISESQGAGYTF.

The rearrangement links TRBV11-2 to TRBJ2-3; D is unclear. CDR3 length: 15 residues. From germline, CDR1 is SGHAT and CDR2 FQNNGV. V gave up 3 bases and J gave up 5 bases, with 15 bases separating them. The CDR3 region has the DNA TGTGCCAGCAGCTTTTTACCGGACGCCCGAGATACGCAGTATTTT. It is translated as CASSFLPDARDTQYF. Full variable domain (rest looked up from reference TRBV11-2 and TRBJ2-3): EAGVAQSPRYKIIEKRQSVAFWCNPISGHATLYWYQQILGQGPKLLIQFQNNGVVDDSQLPKDRFSAERLKGVDSTLKIQPAKLEDSAVYLCASSFLPDARDTQYFGPGTRLTVL.

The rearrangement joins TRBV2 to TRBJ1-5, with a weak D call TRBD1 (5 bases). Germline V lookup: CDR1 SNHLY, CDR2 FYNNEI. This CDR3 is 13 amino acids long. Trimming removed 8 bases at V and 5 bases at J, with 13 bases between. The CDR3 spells CASGRQFDQPQHF. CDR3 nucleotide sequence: TGTGCCAGCGGTCGACAGTTTGATCAGCCCCAGCATTTT.

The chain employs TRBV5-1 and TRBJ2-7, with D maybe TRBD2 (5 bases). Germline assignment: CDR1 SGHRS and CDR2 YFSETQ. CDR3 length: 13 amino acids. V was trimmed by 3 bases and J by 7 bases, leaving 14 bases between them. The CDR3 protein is CASSSWTTGEQYF. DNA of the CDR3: TGCGCCAGCAGCTCGTGGACGACGGGGGAGCAGTACTTC.

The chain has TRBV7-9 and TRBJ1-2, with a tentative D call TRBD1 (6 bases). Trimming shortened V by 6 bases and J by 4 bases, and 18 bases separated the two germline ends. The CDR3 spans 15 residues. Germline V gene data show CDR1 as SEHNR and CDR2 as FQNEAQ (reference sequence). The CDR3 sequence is CASRAGQPRIYGYTF. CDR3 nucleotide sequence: TGTGCCAGCAGAGCAGGACAGCCGCGGATCTATGGCTACACCTTC.

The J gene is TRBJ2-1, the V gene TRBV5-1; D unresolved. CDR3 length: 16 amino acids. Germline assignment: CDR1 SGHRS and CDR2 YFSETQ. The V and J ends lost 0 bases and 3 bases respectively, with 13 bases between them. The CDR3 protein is CASSLGISSLYNEQFF. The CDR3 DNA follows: TGCGCCAGCAGCTTGGGGATTTCCTCTCTCTACAATGAGCAGTTCTTC.

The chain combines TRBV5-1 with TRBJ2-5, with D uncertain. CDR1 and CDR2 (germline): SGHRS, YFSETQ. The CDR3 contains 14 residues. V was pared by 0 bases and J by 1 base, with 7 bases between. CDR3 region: CASSLDSTQETQYF. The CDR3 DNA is TGCGCCAGCAGCTTGGACTCCACCCAAGAGACCCAGTACTTC.

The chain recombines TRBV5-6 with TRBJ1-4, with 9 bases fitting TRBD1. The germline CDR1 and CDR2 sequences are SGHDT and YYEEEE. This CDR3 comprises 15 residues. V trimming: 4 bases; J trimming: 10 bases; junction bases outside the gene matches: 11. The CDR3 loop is CASSPWDRELGKLFF. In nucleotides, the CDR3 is TGTGCCAGCAGCCCCTGGGACAGGGAATTGGGAAAACTGTTTTTT.

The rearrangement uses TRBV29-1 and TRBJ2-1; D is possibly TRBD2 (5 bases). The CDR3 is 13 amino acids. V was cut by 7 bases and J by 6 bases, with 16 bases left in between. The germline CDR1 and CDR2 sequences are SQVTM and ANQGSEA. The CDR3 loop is CSESNGKFNEQFF. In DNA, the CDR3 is TGCAGCGAAAGTAACGGGAAGTTCAATGAGCAGTTCTTC.

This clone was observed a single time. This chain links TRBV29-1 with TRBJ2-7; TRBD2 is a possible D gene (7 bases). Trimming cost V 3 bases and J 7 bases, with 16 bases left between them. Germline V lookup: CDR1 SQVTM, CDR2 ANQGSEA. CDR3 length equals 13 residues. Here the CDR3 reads CSVDGGPSGEQYF. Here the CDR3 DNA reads TGCAGCGTTGACGGGGGGCCCTCGGGGGAGCAGTACTTC.

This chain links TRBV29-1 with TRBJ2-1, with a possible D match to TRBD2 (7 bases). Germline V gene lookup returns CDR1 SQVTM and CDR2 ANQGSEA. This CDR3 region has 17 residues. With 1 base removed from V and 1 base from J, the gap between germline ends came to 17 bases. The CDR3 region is CSVEGRGRALSYNEQFF. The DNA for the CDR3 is TGCAGCGTTGAAGGGCGGGGGCGAGCGCTATCCTACAATGAGCAGTTCTTC.

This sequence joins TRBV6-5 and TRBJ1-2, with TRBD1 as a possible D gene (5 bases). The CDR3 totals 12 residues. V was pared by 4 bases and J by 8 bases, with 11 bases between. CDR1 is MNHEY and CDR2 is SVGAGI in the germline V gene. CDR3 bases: TGTGCCAGCAGTTCGTGGGCAGGGGGCTACACCTTC. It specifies CASSSWAGGYTF.

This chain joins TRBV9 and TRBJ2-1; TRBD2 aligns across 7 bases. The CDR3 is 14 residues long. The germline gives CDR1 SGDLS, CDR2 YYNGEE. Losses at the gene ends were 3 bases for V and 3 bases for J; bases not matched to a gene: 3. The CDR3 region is CASSARGDYNEQFF. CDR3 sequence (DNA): TGTGCCAGCAGCGCCCGGGGGGACTACAATGAGCAGTTCTTC.

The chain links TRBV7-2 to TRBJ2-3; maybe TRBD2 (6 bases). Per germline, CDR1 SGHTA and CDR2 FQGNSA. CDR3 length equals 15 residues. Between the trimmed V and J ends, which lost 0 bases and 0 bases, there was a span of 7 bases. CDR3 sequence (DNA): TGTGCCAGCAGCTTAGCCGCGGGAAGCACAGATACGCAGTATTTT. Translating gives CASSLAAGSTDTQYF.